These 5 T cell receptor beta chains share one sample of origin, sequenced in a study of beta chain features in type 1 diabetes. The isolated RNA, all of it, was reverse transcribed, so expressed TCRB transcripts were what got sequenced. Assay used: immunoSEQ multiplex PCR; TCRdb lists only in-frame clones, some missing. The table lists hundreds of thousands of clones, around 15% of them singletons. General study findings and limits: TCRB CDR3s were moderately but significantly shorter in Type 1 diabetes patients in all four CD4+ subsets.

Their recognized antigens are unknown. Sequencing was done on a sample of naive CD4+ T cells from blood. Source of these receptors: a man aged 18-30 years with type 1 diabetes.

This clone turned up a few times. The chain carries TRBV4-3 and TRBJ1-1, with 7 bases aligning to TRBD1. CDR1 is LGHNA, CDR2 YSLEER, per germline. The CDR3 runs 16 residues. V lost 0 bases to trimming and J lost 1 base; unmatched junction nucleotides: 5. The CDR3 spells CASSQEEGGRNTEAFF. The CDR3 DNA follows: TGCGCCAGCAGCCAAGAGGAAGGGGGCCGGAACACTGAAGCTTTCTTT.

This clone was counted a few times. The chain combines TRBV4-2 with TRBJ1-6, with D possibly TRBD1 on 6 matching bases. Germline V gene lookup returns CDR1 LGHNA and CDR2 YNFKEQ. The CDR3 sequence is 16 residues long. Trimming shortened V by 2 bases and J by 5 bases, and 13 bases separated the two germline ends. The chain's CDR3 is CASSQPPGHNNSPLHF. DNA of the CDR3: TGTGCCAGCAGCCAACCTCCGGGACATAATAATTCACCCCTCCACTTT.

The sample holds a few counts of this clone. The rearrangement uses TRBV7-2 and TRBJ2-5, with 9 bases identical to TRBD1. Per the germline V gene, CDR1 is SGHTA and CDR2 is FQGNSA. The CDR3 contains 14 residues. V gave up 4 bases and J gave up 5 bases; unmatched junction bases: 5. CDR3 sequence: CASSSQGAQETQYF. CDR3 sequence (DNA): TGTGCCAGCAGCTCACAGGGGGCGCAGGAGACCCAGTACTTC. The entire variable domain, with the rest obtained from reference TRBV7-2 and TRBJ2-5, is as follows: GAGVSQSPSNKVTEKGKDVELRCDPISGHTALYWYRQSLGQGLEFLIYFQGNSAPDKSGLPSDRFSAERTGGSVSTLTIQRTQQEDSAVYLCASSSQGAQETQYFGPGTRLLVL.

This clone was counted a few times. The V call is TRBV27, the J call TRBJ2-7, with D possibly TRBD2 on 7 matching bases. Germline lookup yields CDR1 MNHEY and CDR2 SMNVEV (reference sequence). V lost 6 bases and J 0 bases, leaving 15 bases between the germline ends. This CDR3 is 15 amino acids long. The CDR3 loop is CASSKGGALSYEQYF. For the CDR3, the DNA is TGTGCCAGCAGCAAAGGGGGGGCCCTCTCCTACGAGCAGTACTTC.

This sequence joins TRBV30 and TRBJ2-1, with D maybe TRBD1 (7 bases). The CDR3 covers 14 residues. V lost 3 bases and J lost 2, with 11 bases in between. CDR1 and CDR2 from the germline V gene are GTSNPN and SVGIG (reference sequence). CDR3 bases: TGTGCCTGGAGCGCCAGGGGGGCCTACAATGAGCAGTTCTTC. This encodes CAWSARGAYNEQFF.